Listed below are T cell receptor beta chains from one sample, sequenced in a study of OX40 agonist ivuxolimab in advanced cancers. The table came from immunoSEQ multiplex PCR; TCRdb's copy has only in-frame clones and leaves some out. The sample contains tens of thousands of clones, approximately 90% of which appear only once. Sequenced here: CD4+ or CD8+ T cells sorted from blood, sampled in a trial of the OX40 agonist ivuxolimab. The receptors derive from an adult with an advanced solid tumor such as melanoma, head and neck, liver or kidney cancer. The CDR3 runs from the conserved cysteine through the conserved F or W. A D gene is named only where the DNA matches it firmly. Size is stated for part of the rows, as once, few or many counts, or as a class when the clone is expanded.

j_call d_call clone_size v_call cdr3_nt cdr3_aa
TRBJ1-1 NA NA TRBV28 TGTGCCAGCACTTCACGGGCCCTGGGGAACACTGAAGCTTTCTTT CASTSRALGNTEAFF
TRBJ2-3 NA NA TRBV10-3 TGTGCCATCAGTGAGAGCAGCACAGATACGCAGTATTTT CAISESSTDTQYF
TRBJ1-2 NA NA TRBV6-1 TGTGCCAGCAGGGATTTCACGCGAGGGAGCTATGGCTACACCTTC CASRDFTRGSYGYTF
TRBJ1-2 NA NA TRBV19 TGTGCCAGTAGTAGAGGGTACGGGGGGAGCGGCTACACCTTC CASSRGYGGSGYTF
TRBJ2-3 TRBD1 NA TRBV28 TGTGCCAGCAGCCAACTTTCTCTCGGGACAGGGTCAATTTCAGATACGCAGTATTTT CASSQLSLGTGSISDTQYF
TRBJ2-2 NA NA TRBV2 TGTGCCAGCAGCCTCAGGGGGGGTCGGACCCCCGGGGAGCTGTTTTTT CASSLRGGRTPGELFF
TRBJ2-7 NA NA TRBV7-2 TGTGCCAGCAGCTTAGGGGGACTTCTCTACGAGCAGTACTTC CASSLGGLLYEQYF
TRBJ2-1 NA NA TRBV27 TGTGCCAGCAGTTTATATCGGGAGTGGTTCTTC CASSLYREWFF
TRBJ2-3 NA NA TRBV7-3 TGTGCCAGCAGCTTACTAGGAAACACAGATACGCAGTATTTT CASSLLGNTDTQYF
TRBJ2-7 TRBD2 NA TRBV28 TGTGCCAGCAGTTCCCCGGGACTAGCGGGAGTGAGTTACGAGCAGTACTTC CASSSPGLAGVSYEQYF
TRBJ1-1 NA few TRBV19 TGTGCCAGTAGCAGCCATCCCATGAACACTGAAGCTTTCTTT CASSSHPMNTEAFF
TRBJ1-1 TRBD1 NA TRBV6-5 TGTGCCAGCAGATTTACAGGGGCGAACACTGAAGCTTTCTTT CASRFTGANTEAFF
TRBJ2-7 NA once TRBV18 TGTGCCAGCTCACCAAGGCAGCCCCCCGAGCAGTACTTC CASSPRQPPEQYF
TRBJ1-1 NA NA TRBV7-9 TGTGCCAGCAGCTTAAGGCGTGAAGCTTTCTTT CASSLRREAFF
TRBJ1-1 NA NA TRBV7-3 TGTGCCAGCAGCCAGGTAGCGGACACTGAAGCTTTCTTT CASSQVADTEAFF
TRBJ1-4 NA NA TRBV7-9 TGTGCCAGCAGCCTCGATAGGGGCTTAGCAACTAATGAAAAACTGTTTTTT CASSLDRGLATNEKLFF
TRBJ1-2 NA few TRBV6-5 TGTGCCAGCAGTTACTCGAAAAGAAGCAGTGTTGAGAACACCTTC CASSYSKRSSVENTF
TRBJ2-2 NA NA TRBV7-6 TGTGCCAGCAGCCCTACCTGGGGACCCACGAACACCGGGGAGCTGTTTTTT CASSPTWGPTNTGELFF